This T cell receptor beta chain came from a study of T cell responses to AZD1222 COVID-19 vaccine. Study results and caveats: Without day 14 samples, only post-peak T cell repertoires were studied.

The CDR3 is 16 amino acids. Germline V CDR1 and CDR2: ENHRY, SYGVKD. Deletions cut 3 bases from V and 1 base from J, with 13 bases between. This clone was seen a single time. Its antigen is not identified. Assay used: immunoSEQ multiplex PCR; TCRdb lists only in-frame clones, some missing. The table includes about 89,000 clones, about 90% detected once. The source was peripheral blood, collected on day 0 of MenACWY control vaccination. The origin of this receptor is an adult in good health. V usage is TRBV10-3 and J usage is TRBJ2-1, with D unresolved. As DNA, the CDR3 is TGTGCCATCAGTGACCCTAAGGGTAGGTCCTACAATGAGCAGTTCTTC. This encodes CAISDPKGRSYNEQFF.